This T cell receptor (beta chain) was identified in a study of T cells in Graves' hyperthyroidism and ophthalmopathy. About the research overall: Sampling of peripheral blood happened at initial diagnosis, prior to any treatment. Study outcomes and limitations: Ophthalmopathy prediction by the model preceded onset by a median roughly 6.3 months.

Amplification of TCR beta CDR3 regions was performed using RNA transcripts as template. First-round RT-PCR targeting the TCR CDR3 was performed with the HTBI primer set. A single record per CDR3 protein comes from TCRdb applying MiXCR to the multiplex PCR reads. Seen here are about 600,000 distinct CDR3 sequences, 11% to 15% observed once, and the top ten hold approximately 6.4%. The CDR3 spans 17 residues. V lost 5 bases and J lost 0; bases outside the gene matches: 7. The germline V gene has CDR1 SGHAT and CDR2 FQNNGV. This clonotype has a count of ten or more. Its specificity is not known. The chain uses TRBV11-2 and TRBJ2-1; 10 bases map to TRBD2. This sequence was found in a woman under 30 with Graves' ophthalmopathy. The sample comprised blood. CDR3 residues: CASSPRTSGLSYNEQFF. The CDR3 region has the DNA TGTGCCAGCAGCCCGAGGACTAGCGGCCTCTCCTACAATGAGCAGTTCTTC.